Each of the 24 T cell receptor beta chains below was sequenced from the same sample in a study of T cell responses to AZD1222 COVID-19 vaccine (dated by TCRdb to the early 2020s). Library preparation was by the immunoSEQ multiplex PCR assay. The table was pulled from immuneACCESS by TCRdb, which kept in-frame rearrangements only. Such tables lose some clones; where checked, under half of the loss comes from unresolved V genes, and the rest has no known cause. Present in this sample are approximately 150,000 clones, around 90% of which were seen just once. Around 6.3% of the sample lies in the top ten. The time point label, as the study defines it: about 28 days (+/-7) after the second vaccine dose. The sample in question was peripheral blood, obtained 28 days after the second AZD1222 dose. The receptors here all came from an adult who received the AZD1222 COVID-19 vaccine.

J is TRBJ1-2 and V is TRBV7-2, with a weak D call TRBD1 (6 bases). V was trimmed by 5 bases and J by 3 bases, leaving 10 bases between them. From germline, CDR1 is SGHTA and CDR2 FQGNSA. The CDR3 has 13 amino acids. In nucleotides, the CDR3 is TGTGCCAGCAGCCACTCAGGGGACTATGGCTACACCTTC. Translated: CASSHSGDYGYTF.

The CDR3 loop is CAIKAGLADNEQFF. The CDR3 nucleotides are TGTGCCATCAAGGCCGGACTAGCGGACAATGAGCAGTTCTTC. The rearrangement links TRBV10-3 to TRBJ2-1; 10 bases match TRBD2. The CDR3 is made up of 14 amino acids. CDR1 is ENHRY, CDR2 SYGVKD, per germline. V lost 7 bases and J lost 5; bases outside the gene matches: 5.

The rearrangement uses TRBV24-1 and TRBJ1-4, with D tentatively TRBD1 (6 bases). Trimming removed 3 bases at V and 6 bases at J, with 13 bases between. This CDR3 spans 15 amino acids. Per the germline V gene, CDR1 is KGHDR and CDR2 is SFDVKD. The CDR3: CATSDNRDPHEKLFF. The CDR3 DNA follows: TGTGCCACCAGTGATAACAGGGATCCCCATGAAAAACTGTTTTTT.

The chain recombines TRBV3-1 (or the pseudogene TRBV3-2) with TRBJ2-6, with TRBD1 identical over 11 bases. Germline lookup yields CDR1 LGHDT and CDR2 YNNKEL (reference sequence). There are 20 residues in the CDR3. V was pared by 2 bases and J by 1 base, with 10 bases of the junction left unmatched. The CDR3 DNA follows: TGTGCCAGCAGCCAATCTTACGGGACAGGGGGTATGTCTGGGGCCAACGTCCTGACTTTC. Amino acid sequence: CASSQSYGTGGMSGANVLTF.

The V and J genes are TRBV3-1 (or the pseudogene TRBV3-2) and TRBJ1-1; D remains unclear. The CDR3 runs to 16 residues. With 1 base removed from V and 4 bases from J, the gap between germline ends came to 16 bases. Looked up from germline, CDR1 is LGHDT and CDR2 is YNNKEL (reference sequence). The DNA for the CDR3 is TGTGCCAGCAGCCAAGCAAGGCCAACGGGATCCACTGAAGCTTTCTTT. It is translated as CASSQARPTGSTEAFF.

CDR3 amino acids: CASSLPSGYEQYF. In DNA form, the CDR3 reads TGTGCCAGCAGCCTCCCCTCCGGGTACGAGCAGTACTTC. The genes are TRBV3-1 (or the pseudogene TRBV3-2) and TRBJ2-7; D ambiguous. V lost 4 bases and J 4 bases, leaving 11 bases between the germline ends. The CDR3 has 13 amino acids. CDR1 is LGHDT and CDR2 is YNNKEL in the germline V gene (reference sequence).

V and J are TRBV7-9 and TRBJ2-7; D gene uncertain. This CDR3 has 15 residues. V was cut by 2 bases and J by 2 bases, with 13 bases left in between. Germline CDR1 is SEHNR and CDR2 is FQNEAQ (reference sequence). Written as DNA, the CDR3 is TGTGCCAGCAGCTTACCCTTAGGCCACACCTACGAGCAGTACTTC. Its protein product is CASSLPLGHTYEQYF.

The CDR3 reads CASSLEGQMGSEAFF. The CDR3 DNA follows: TGCGCCAGCAGCTTGGAGGGACAAATGGGGTCTGAAGCTTTCTTT. The chain has TRBV5-1 and TRBJ1-1; D may be TRBD1 (6 bases). The CDR3 loop spans 15 amino acids. V was cut by 0 bases and J by 6 bases, with 15 bases left in between. CDR1 SGHRS and CDR2 YFSETQ come from the germline V gene.

V and J are TRBV19 and TRBJ2-7, with 8 bases that match TRBD2. Germline V gene lookup returns CDR1 LNHDA and CDR2 SQIVND (reference sequence). The trim removed 5 bases at V and 7 bases at J, leaving 16 bases unmatched. CDR3 length: 16 residues. The CDR3 sequence: CASSARLAQSLVEQYF. The CDR3 region has the DNA TGTGCCAGTAGTGCCCGACTAGCGCAGAGCCTAGTAGAGCAGTACTTC. The full variable domain, rest sourced from reference TRBV19 and TRBJ2-7, is DGGITQSPKYLFRKEGQNVTLSCEQNLNHDAMYWYRQDPGQGLRLIYYSQIVNDFQKGDIAEGYSVSREKKESFPLTVTSAQKNPTAFYLCASSARLAQSLVEQYFGPGTRLTVT.

J is TRBJ2-7 and V is TRBV7-2; 11 bases map to TRBD2. The CDR3 runs 15 residues. The germline CDR1 and CDR2 sequences are SGHTA and FQGNSA. V lost 1 base, J lost 7 bases, and 6 bases stayed unmatched. CDR3: CASSLVAGGPGEQYF. The DNA for the CDR3 is TGTGCCAGCAGCTTAGTAGCGGGAGGGCCGGGAGAGCAGTACTTC.

V is TRBV10-2 and J is TRBJ1-5; tentative D call: TRBD1 (6 bases). CDR3 length equals 15 residues. Per germline, CDR1 WSHSY and CDR2 SAAADI. V shed 0 bases and J shed 4 bases, with 10 bases lying between them. This CDR3 is CASSESRGQNQPQHF. The CDR3 nucleotides are TGCGCCAGCAGTGAGTCCCGGGGGCAGAATCAGCCCCAGCATTTT.

J is TRBJ2-1 and V is TRBV5-6; D is ambiguous. The CDR3 has 11 amino acids. V dropped 4 bases and J dropped 2 bases, with 1 base sitting between them. Germline V gene sequence: CDR1 SGHDT, CDR2 YYEEEE. CDR3 bases: TGTGCCAGCAGCGCCTACAATGAGCAGTTCTTC. It is translated as CASSAYNEQFF.

In this sample, this clone turned up once. CDR3 loop: CASRQGNTGELFF. The CDR3 region has the DNA TGTGCCAGTAGACAGGGAAACACCGGGGAGCTGTTTTTT. The chain recombines TRBV19 with TRBJ2-2; TRBD1 might be the D (6 bases). V dropped 6 bases and J dropped 2 bases, with 7 bases sitting between them. Germline assignment: CDR1 LNHDA and CDR2 SQIVND (reference sequence). The length of the CDR3 is 13 residues. The variable domain in full, completed from reference TRBV19 and TRBJ2-2, reads DGGITQSPKYLFRKEGQNVTLSCEQNLNHDAMYWYRQDPGQGLRLIYYSQIVNDFQKGDIAEGYSVSREKKESFPLTVTSAQKNPTAFYLCASRQGNTGELFFGEGSRLTVL.

The rearrangement joins TRBV18 to TRBJ2-7; D is possibly TRBD1 (5 bases). V was trimmed by 5 bases and J by 4 bases, leaving 9 bases between them. The CDR3 extends over 12 amino acids. The germline gives CDR1 KGHSH, CDR2 LQKENI. CDR3 in DNA: TGTGCCAGCTCAGACAGTTTTTACGAGCAGTACTTC. This encodes CASSDSFYEQYF.

J is TRBJ1-2 and V is TRBV7-2, with 11 bases that match TRBD1. This CDR3 contains 15 residues. Germline trimming cut 2 bases from V and 6 bases from J; bases unmatched to any gene: 5. In germline, CDR1 is SGHTA, CDR2 FQGNSA. CDR3 sequence reads: CASSLWTGGADGYTF. For the CDR3, the DNA is TGTGCCAGCAGCTTATGGACAGGGGGCGCAGATGGCTACACCTTC.

The V and J genes are TRBV19 and TRBJ2-3; weak D call: TRBD2 (6 bases). The CDR3 extends over 14 amino acids. The ends were cut back, 2 bases at V and 4 bases at J, with 10 bases in the middle. CDR1 is LNHDA and CDR2 is SQIVND in the germline V gene (reference sequence). This chain's CDR3 is CASSIRREADTQYF. CDR3 bases: TGTGCCAGTAGTATACGGCGGGAAGCAGATACGCAGTATTTT. Complete variable domain (other parts from reference TRBV19 and TRBJ2-3): DGGITQSPKYLFRKEGQNVTLSCEQNLNHDAMYWYRQDPGQGLRLIYYSQIVNDFQKGDIAEGYSVSREKKESFPLTVTSAQKNPTAFYLCASSIRREADTQYFGPGTRLTVL.

The V call is TRBV6-5, the J call TRBJ1-2; D call uncertain. Germline assignment: CDR1 MNHEY and CDR2 SVGAGI. The CDR3 has 14 amino acids. Trimming stripped 0 bases from V and 1 base from J, with 6 bases between. For the CDR3, the DNA is TGTGCCAGCAGTTACTCGTCACTTAACTATGGCTACACCTTC. Its translation: CASSYSSLNYGYTF.

The rearrangement links TRBV24-1 to TRBJ1-2; TRBD1 might be the D (6 bases). Germline CDR1 KGHDR, CDR2 SFDVKD. V gave up 2 bases and J gave up 2 bases, with 11 bases separating them. There are 15 residues in the CDR3. The CDR3 DNA sequence: TGTGCCACCAGTGATTGGCCCCAGGGGAACTATGGCTACACCTTC. It specifies CATSDWPQGNYGYTF.

The chain couples TRBV7-2 to TRBJ2-7; 11 nucleotides match TRBD2. Per germline, CDR1 SGHTA and CDR2 FQGNSA. Trimming removed 4 bases from V and 3 bases from J; junction bases left unmatched: 2. The CDR3 runs 14 residues. The CDR3 is CASSSGTSGYEQYF. CDR3 DNA sequence: TGTGCCAGCAGCTCCGGGACTAGCGGCTACGAGCAGTACTTC.

The chain couples TRBV6-5 to TRBJ1-6, with D tentatively TRBD1 (5 bases). Trimming shortened V by 2 bases and J by 7 bases, and 6 bases separated the two germline ends. The germline CDR1 and CDR2 sequences are MNHEY and SVGAGI. The CDR3 loop spans 13 amino acids. The CDR3 DNA follows: TGTGCCAGCAGTTACCAGGGAAATTCACCCCTCCACTTT. It yields the protein CASSYQGNSPLHF.

The chain employs TRBV28 and TRBJ1-5; D remains unclear. CDR1 MDHEN and CDR2 SYDVKM come from the germline V gene. V was trimmed by 10 bases and J by 3 bases, leaving 16 bases between them. The CDR3 sequence is 14 residues long. CDR3 residues: CAIRRSDSNQPQHF. CDR3 DNA sequence: TGTGCCATCAGAAGGAGCGACTCCAATCAGCCCCAGCATTTT.

Only one count was recorded for this clone. V is TRBV3-1 (or the pseudogene TRBV3-2) and J is TRBJ2-5; 8 positions agree with TRBD2. The germline V gene encodes CDR1 LGHDT and CDR2 YNNKEL (reference sequence). The length of the CDR3 is 15 residues. V shed 4 bases and J 2 bases; nucleotides not matched to a gene: 6. CDR3 sequence: CASSPWTSQQETQYF. CDR3 DNA sequence: TGTGCCAGCAGCCCTTGGACTAGCCAGCAAGAGACCCAGTACTTC.

This rearrangement joins TRBV6-1 to TRBJ2-7; D unresolved. The V and J ends lost 2 bases and 0 bases respectively, with 8 bases between them. The CDR3 loop spans 14 amino acids. CDR1 is MNHNS and CDR2 is SASEGT in the germline V gene. The CDR3 sequence: CASSETAHSYEQYF. The CDR3 bases are TGTGCCAGCAGTGAAACAGCACACTCCTACGAGCAGTACTTC.

This clone was seen just once. CDR3 bases: TGTGCCAGCAGTTCGACAGGGAAGGCCACTGAAGCTTTCTTT. Amino acid sequence: CASSSTGKATEAFF. This chain links TRBV6-5 with TRBJ1-1; TRBD1 matches 7 bases. V lost 4 bases to trimming and J lost 4 bases; unmatched junction nucleotides: 6. The CDR3 contains 14 residues. Germline V gene data show CDR1 as MNHEY and CDR2 as SVGAGI.